These 25 T cell receptor beta chains originate from one sample sequenced in a study of blood T cell repertoires in COVID-19. TCRdb's copy holds only in-frame clones and misses some; the assay was immunoSEQ multiplex PCR. The table has about 59,000 clones, 75% to 95% seen once. The specimen sequenced was peripheral blood. The receptors were gathered from a man aged 80 or over with acute or convalescent COVID-19.

The chain recombines TRBV2 with TRBJ2-3; 8 bases align to TRBD2. The CDR3 runs to 17 residues. The germline gives CDR1 SNHLY, CDR2 FYNNEI. V was pared by 1 base and J by 7 bases, with 13 bases of the junction left unmatched. The CDR3 DNA is TGTGCCAGCAGTGAAGTCGGGGGGGGCGCCGCTGGGCATACGCAGTATTTT. This sequence encodes CASSEVGGGAAGHTQYF.

V is TRBV18 and J is TRBJ1-6; possibly TRBD1 for D (6 bases). CDR1 and CDR2 from the germline V gene are KGHSH and LQKENI. V was trimmed by 3 bases and J by 9 bases, leaving 18 bases between them. The length of the CDR3 is 16 residues. CDR3 nucleotides: TGTGCCAGCTCACCCGAACGACAGGCGTTAGGTTCACCCCTCCACTTT. Protein: CASSPERQALGSPLHF.

The chain recombines TRBV11-2 with TRBJ2-1, with D possibly matching TRBD1 (6 bases). V shed 3 bases and J shed 15 bases, with 15 bases lying between them. CDR1 and CDR2 from the germline V gene are SGHAT and FQNNGV. The CDR3 runs to 12 residues. CDR3 loop: CASSFTATGSFF. In nucleotides, the CDR3 is TGTGCCAGCAGCTTTACAGCCACAGGGTCGTTCTTC.

The rearrangement joins TRBV29-1 to TRBJ2-1; 9 nucleotides agree with TRBD2. J gave up 10 bases and V 1 base, and 5 bases lay outside the gene matches. Germline CDR1 is SQVTM and CDR2 is ANQGSEA. The CDR3 totals 13 residues. The CDR3, as DNA: TGCAGCGTTGAAGTGGTAGCGGGGGTCGAGCAGTTCTTC. Amino acid sequence: CSVEVVAGVEQFF.

This clone appeared once. V gene TRBV5-4 combines with J gene TRBJ2-7; 7 bases agree with TRBD1. The CDR3 has 14 amino acids. The V and J ends lost 1 base and 2 bases, in that order; junction bases with no gene match: 3. CDR1 and CDR2 from the germline V gene are SGHNT and YYREEE (reference sequence). The CDR3 DNA reads as TGTGCCAGCAGCTTGTCGGGACAGACCTACGAGCAGTACTTC. Residues: CASSLSGQTYEQYF.

The chain links TRBV5-4 to TRBJ2-7, with 15 bases fitting TRBD2. Germline values: CDR1 SGHNT, CDR2 YYREEE (reference sequence). The CDR3 length is 15 residues. After removal of 4 bases from V and 5 bases from J, the junction contained 4 bases not matched to a gene. Here the CDR3 reads CASSDGLAGGHEQYF. The CDR3, as DNA: TGTGCCAGCAGCGACGGACTAGCGGGGGGGCACGAGCAGTACTTC.

The chain links TRBV6-6 to TRBJ1-5; possible D gene TRBD1, 5 bases. CDR1 is MNHNY and CDR2 is SVGAGI in the germline V gene (reference sequence). The germline V and J ends were trimmed by 2 bases and 4 bases, with 9 bases remaining between them. This CDR3 is 14 amino acids long. The CDR3 sequence is CASSYMGGNQPQHF. CDR3 sequence (DNA): TGTGCCAGCAGTTACATGGGGGGGAATCAGCCCCAGCATTTT.

CDR3 in amino acids: CASSEEREAEAFF. In nucleotides, the CDR3 is TGTGCCAGCAGTGAAGAACGAGAGGCTGAAGCTTTCTTT. V is TRBV2 and J is TRBJ1-1, with D hard to call. From germline, CDR1 is SNHLY and CDR2 FYNNEI. The CDR3 consists of 13 residues. Trimming pared 1 base from V and 6 bases from J, leaving 9 bases between. Looking up the rest from reference TRBV2 and TRBJ1-1 gives the full variable domain: EPEVTQTPSHQVTQMGQEVILRCVPISNHLYFYWYRQILGQKVEFLVSFYNNEISEKSEIFDDQFSVERPDGSNFTLKIRSTKLEDSAMYFCASSEEREAEAFFGQGTRLTVV.

As DNA, the CDR3 is TGTGCCACCAGTGAACCCGGGACAGACTATGGCTACACCTTC. Its translation is CATSEPGTDYGYTF. The rearrangement links TRBV24-1 to TRBJ1-2, with TRBD1 matching over 7 bases. The CDR3 has 14 amino acids. Germline loops: CDR1 KGHDR, CDR2 SFDVKD. V dropped 4 bases and J dropped 3; count of bases not matched to a gene: 4.

This sequence joins TRBV6-5 and TRBJ1-4; TRBD1 aligns across 10 bases. CDR1 is MNHEY and CDR2 is SVGAGI in the germline V gene. This CDR3 has 15 residues. The V gene end was trimmed by 6 bases and the J gene end by 6 bases; junction bases not matched to a gene: 7. This CDR3 is CASSHRDRGHEKLFF. In DNA, the CDR3 is TGTGCCAGCAGCCACCGGGACAGGGGTCATGAAAAACTGTTTTTT.

About this clone itself: Distinct nucleotide sequences in the sample also encode this CDR3. This sequence joins TRBV6-5 and TRBJ2-5; 9 bases map to TRBD1. CDR3 length: 13 amino acids. The germline V gene encodes CDR1 MNHEY and CDR2 SVGAGI. V lost 7 bases to trimming and J lost 4 bases; unmatched junction nucleotides: 4. CDR3: CASTGQGRETQYF. CDR3 coding DNA: TGTGCCAGCACTGGACAGGGGCGAGAGACCCAGTACTTC.

This chain links TRBV24-1 with TRBJ1-1; a possible D gene is TRBD1 (6 bases). The CDR3 consists of 15 residues. CDR1 and CDR2 from the germline V gene are KGHDR and SFDVKD. V shed 4 bases and J shed 4 bases, with 15 bases lying between them. In DNA, the CDR3 is TGTGCCACCAGTGAAACCCCGGCAGGGGCCACTGAAGCTTTCTTT. It translates to CATSETPAGATEAFF.

The chain combines TRBV12-3 or TRBV12-4 with TRBJ1-2, with 8 bases lining up with TRBD1. Trimming removed 7 bases from V and 6 bases from J; junction bases left unmatched: 7. The CDR3 runs to 13 residues. The CDR3: CASTKQGDNGYTF. Written as DNA, the CDR3 is TGTGCCAGCACCAAACAGGGGGACAATGGCTACACCTTC.

V gene TRBV9 combines with J gene TRBJ2-7, with TRBD1 identical over 9 bases. This CDR3 has 15 amino acids. CDR1 is SGDLS, CDR2 YYNGEE, per germline. The J segment lost 4 bases and the V segment lost 0 bases, leaving 5 bases of the junction unmatched. CDR3 DNA: TGTGCCAGCAGCGTAGGACCCGACAGGGGGTACGAGCAGTACTTC. It encodes CASSVGPDRGYEQYF.

The chain combines TRBV14 with TRBJ1-6; tentative D call: TRBD1 (5 bases). The CDR3 has 13 amino acids. Germline CDR1 and CDR2: SGHDN and FVKESK. Trimming took off 4 bases at V and 8 bases at J, with 9 bases between the two ends. The CDR3 DNA follows: TGTGCCAGCAGCCCCGGGGGAGATTCACCCCTCCACTTT. It encodes CASSPGGDSPLHF. The variable domain in full, completed from reference TRBV14 and TRBJ1-6, reads EAGVTQFPSHSVIEKGQTVTLRCDPISGHDNLYWYRRVMGKEIKFLLHFVKESKQDESGMPNNRFLAERTGGTYSTLKVQPAELEDSGVYFCASSPGGDSPLHFGNGTRLTVT.

In this sample, this clone turned up once. The V gene is TRBV24-1, the J gene TRBJ2-5, with 9 bases matching TRBD1. The V and J ends lost 9 bases and 5 bases, in that order; junction bases with no gene match: 6. Germline CDR1 is KGHDR and CDR2 is SFDVKD. The CDR3 runs to 13 residues. This CDR3 is CATGGDRAETQYF. The DNA of the CDR3 is TGTGCCACCGGGGGGGACAGGGCGGAGACCCAGTACTTC.

The chain links TRBV3-1 (or the pseudogene TRBV3-2) to TRBJ2-2, with D possibly matching TRBD2 (6 bases). V shed 4 bases and J shed 4 bases, with 13 bases lying between them. This CDR3 has 15 residues. Germline loops: CDR1 LGHDT, CDR2 YNNKEL (reference sequence). CDR3 loop: CASSRVGGPTGELFF. Here the CDR3 DNA reads TGTGCCAGCAGCCGGGTGGGGGGTCCCACCGGGGAGCTGTTTTTT.

The chain couples TRBV29-1 to TRBJ2-3; a weak D match, TRBD2 (6 bases). Germline CDR1 is SQVTM and CDR2 is ANQGSEA. Trimming cost V 6 bases and J 0 bases, with 16 bases left between them. The CDR3 sequence is 15 residues long. The CDR3 region has the DNA TGCAGCGTGGACGCTGCGGGATTCAGCACAGATACGCAGTATTTT. Its protein product is CSVDAAGFSTDTQYF.

This clone has more than one count but fewer than ten. The chain uses TRBV19 and TRBJ1-2; 9 bases fit TRBD1. V was clipped by 4 bases and J by 4 bases; unmatched bases: 4. The CDR3 totals 14 residues. Germline CDR1 and CDR2: LNHDA and SQIVND (reference sequence). The CDR3 region has the DNA TGTGCCAGTAGTACGGGACAGGGAGGCTATGGCTACACCTTC. It yields the protein CASSTGQGGYGYTF.

J is TRBJ2-5 and V is TRBV19; D remains ambiguous. The V gene's germline CDR1 is LNHDA and CDR2 SQIVND (reference sequence). CDR3 length: 13 residues. V gave up 5 bases and J gave up 1 base, with 8 bases separating them. The CDR3 DNA is TGTGCCAGTAGTGATCTAGGCCAAGAGACCCAGTACTTC. Residues: CASSDLGQETQYF. The variable domain in full, with the rest retrieved from reference TRBV19 and TRBJ2-5, is DGGITQSPKYLFRKEGQNVTLSCEQNLNHDAMYWYRQDPGQGLRLIYYSQIVNDFQKGDIAEGYSVSREKKESFPLTVTSAQKNPTAFYLCASSDLGQETQYFGPGTRLLVL.

This clone has just a few counts. This rearrangement joins TRBV11-1 to TRBJ2-7; 7 nucleotides line up with TRBD1. Germline V gene sequence: CDR1 SGHAT, CDR2 FQDESV (reference sequence). V lost 4 bases to trimming and J lost 5 bases; unmatched junction nucleotides: 8. The CDR3 is 14 amino acids. CDR3 DNA sequence: TGTGCCAGCAGCTCGCAGACAGGGTACCACGAGCAGTACTTC. This translates into CASSSQTGYHEQYF.

The chain links TRBV27 to TRBJ1-1; tentatively, D is TRBD1 (6 bases). The CDR3 runs 12 residues. V was shortened by 5 bases and J by 8 bases, with 12 bases between the two germline ends. Looked up from germline, CDR1 is MNHEY and CDR2 is SMNVEV (reference sequence). The CDR3 spells CASSRLQGEAFF. In nucleotides, the CDR3 is TGTGCCAGCAGTCGGCTGCAGGGGGAAGCTTTCTTT.

The rearrangement links TRBV3-1 (or the pseudogene TRBV3-2) to TRBJ1-6, with a tentative D call TRBD1 (5 bases). The CDR3 loop spans 15 amino acids. Germline-derived CDR1 and CDR2 are LGHDT and YNNKEL (reference sequence). Deletions cut 0 bases from V and 6 bases from J, with 9 bases between. CDR3 DNA: TGTGCCAGCAGCCAAGATTACAGGCCTAATTCACCCCTCCACTTT. This codes for CASSQDYRPNSPLHF.

This sequence joins TRBV30 and TRBJ2-7; 12 bases fit TRBD2. Germline V gene sequence: CDR1 GTSNPN, CDR2 SVGIG (reference sequence). Losses at the gene ends were 0 bases for V and 10 bases for J; bases not matched to a gene: 4. The CDR3 is 13 amino acids. The CDR3 nucleotides read TGTGCCTGGAGTGTACTAGCGGGGGGATATCAGTACTTC. Protein: CAWSVLAGGYQYF.

The gene calls are TRBV5-1 and TRBJ2-7, with TRBD1 identical over 8 bases. The CDR3 is made up of 16 amino acids. V trimming: 5 bases; J trimming: 3 bases; junction bases outside the gene matches: 13. The germline V gene encodes CDR1 SGHRS and CDR2 YFSETQ. The CDR3 region has the DNA TGCGCCAGCAGTTCACAAATCGGGACAGGCGGCTACGAGCAGTACTTC. This translates into CASSSQIGTGGYEQYF.